The 13 T cell receptor beta chains given below trace back to one sample, sequenced in a study of T-cell reconstitution after alpha-beta-depleted transplantation in children (dated by TCRdb to 2016 to 2017). The receptor library was made with PCR. Instrument used: Illumina HiSeq 2500. TCR libraries were prepared with molecular barcoding, using unique molecular identifiers to normalize TCRbeta repertoire quantification. TCRdb reprocessing: public reads trimmed at Q25 with fastp, clones called with MiXCR, in-frame beta chains kept. Records with the same CDR3 protein are collapsed into one entry carrying the most frequent genes and DNA. Here the sample has 97,000 or so distinct CDR3 sequences; approximately 8% occur a single time. The top ten hold about a sixth of the sample. Interpreted using the paper, the treatment or condition label stands for: allogeneic hematopoietic cell transplantation with graft depleted of TCRalphabeta T cells and CD19 B cells.

Sequencing was performed on PBMCs, taken before TCRalphabeta/CD19-depleted stem cell transplant. Receptor source: a boy under 10 years old with acute lymphoblastic leukemia, due to receive a stem cell transplant.

This clonotype was observed many times. The chain uses TRBV6-5 and TRBJ1-6; 8 bases align to TRBD1. V trimming: 4 bases; J trimming: 17 bases; junction bases outside the gene matches: 10. This CDR3 has 13 residues. The germline gives CDR1 MNHEY, CDR2 SVGAGI. The CDR3 region has the DNA TGTGCCAGCAGTTCGCCCCAGGGGGCTCCCTTCCACTTT. Residues: CASSSPQGAPFHF.

This clonotype was observed a handful of times. The chain links TRBV19 to TRBJ2-6; no clear D gene. V was clipped by 3 bases and J by 4 bases, with 10 bases between them. The CDR3 spans 15 residues. Germline assignment: CDR1 LNHDA and CDR2 SQIVND (reference sequence). The CDR3 loop reads CASSMVLGGANVLTF. CDR3 in DNA: TGTGCCAGTAGTATGGTTTTGGGGGGGGCCAACGTCCTGACTTTC.

This clonotype was found a few times. The chain couples TRBV28 to TRBJ1-5; D may be TRBD1 (5 bases). This CDR3 is built from 14 residues. The V end was cut by 3 bases, the J end by 2 bases, with 8 bases between. CDR1 is MDHEN and CDR2 is SYDVKM in the germline V gene. The CDR3 region has the DNA TGTGCCAGCAGTTTGGTACAGGGCAATCAGCCCCAGCATTTT. Translated, it gives CASSLVQGNQPQHF.

This clonotype was picked up many times. V is TRBV20-1 and J is TRBJ2-1; 8 bases agree with TRBD2. CDR1 and CDR2 (germline): DFQATT, SNEGSKA (reference sequence). V shed 4 bases and J 8 bases; nucleotides not matched to a gene: 7. This CDR3 contains 13 residues. The CDR3 DNA reads TGCAGTGCTACTCGGGGGGGAGGATATGAGCAGTTCTTC. This codes for CSATRGGGYEQFF.

This chain links TRBV6-2 or TRBV6-3 with TRBJ1-6; a possible D gene is TRBD1 (5 bases). The V end lost 7 bases, the J end lost 5 bases, and 12 bases lay between the germline ends. The CDR3 is 14 amino acids. Germline lookup yields CDR1 MNHEY and CDR2 SVGEGT. CDR3 in amino acids: CASTRTLNNSPLHF. The DNA for the CDR3 is TGTGCCAGCACTCGGACATTAAATAATTCACCCCTCCACTTT.

The chain employs TRBV5-1 and TRBJ1-2; 10 bases agree with TRBD1. The CDR3 has 15 amino acids. V lost 7 bases to trimming and J lost 7 bases; unmatched junction nucleotides: 13. The germline CDR1 and CDR2 sequences are SGHRS and YFSETQ. In DNA, the CDR3 is TGCGCCAGCGCGCCCGGGACAGGGGAACGGGGTGGCTACACCTTC. This encodes CASAPGTGERGGYTF.

The chain employs TRBV7-2 and TRBJ2-1; tentatively, D is TRBD2 (6 bases). CDR1 is SGHTA, CDR2 FQGNSA, per germline. The CDR3 extends over 16 amino acids. Trimming cost V 1 base and J 5 bases, with 15 bases left between them. The CDR3 loop reads CASSLGGGHWDNEQFF. The CDR3 bases are TGTGCCAGCAGCTTAGGAGGAGGGCACTGGGACAATGAGCAGTTCTTC.

The table lists this clonotype with many counts. The rearrangement links TRBV7-2 to TRBJ2-5, with a weak D call TRBD2 (6 bases). Germline V gives CDR1 SGHTA, CDR2 FQGNSA. This CDR3 contains 14 residues. V lost 6 bases, J lost 0 bases, and 11 bases lay in between. CDR3 loop: CASRGDFNQETQYF. In DNA, the CDR3 is TGTGCCAGCAGGGGGGACTTCAACCAAGAGACCCAGTACTTC.

This clonotype came up many times. This chain uses TRBV24-1 with TRBJ2-5; no clear D gene. Trimming cost V 7 bases and J 3 bases, with 11 bases left between them. Germline assignment: CDR1 KGHDR and CDR2 SFDVKD. CDR3 size: 13 residues. CDR3: CATRAGYEETQYF. CDR3 sequence (DNA): TGTGCCACCAGGGCCGGGTACGAAGAGACCCAGTACTTC.

This clonotype was observed a few times. The chain is built from TRBV12-3 or TRBV12-4 and TRBJ2-5, with 8 bases aligning to TRBD2. After removal of 5 bases from V and 1 base from J, the junction contained 3 bases not matched to a gene. The CDR3 is 14 residues long. The CDR3 reads CASSQAGVQETQYF. The CDR3 DNA is TGTGCCAGCAGTCAAGCGGGGGTCCAAGAGACCCAGTACTTC.

This clonotype has just a few counts. CDR3: CASSYGWDRGTDTQYF. The CDR3 DNA reads as TGTGCCAGCAGTTATGGATGGGACAGGGGCACAGATACGCAGTATTTT. V is TRBV7-2 and J is TRBJ2-3; TRBD1 matches at 9 bases. There are 16 residues in the CDR3. V was clipped by 6 bases and J by 1 base; unmatched bases: 8. In germline, CDR1 is SGHTA, CDR2 FQGNSA.

This clonotype was detected only a few times. This chain's CDR3 is CASSAVPGLAGGRTDTQYF. The CDR3 region has the DNA TGTGCCAGCAGCGCAGTCCCGGGACTAGCGGGGGGGCGTACAGATACGCAGTATTTT. The chain employs TRBV2 and TRBJ2-3; 16 positions match TRBD2. In germline, CDR1 is SNHLY, CDR2 FYNNEI. After removal of 6 bases from V and 3 bases from J, the junction contained 12 bases not matched to a gene. The CDR3 contains 19 residues. Together with reference TRBV2 and TRBJ2-3, the CDR3 gives the full variable domain: EPEVTQTPSHQVTQMGQEVILRCVPISNHLYFYWYRQILGQKVEFLVSFYNNEISEKSEIFDDQFSVERPDGSNFTLKIRSTKLEDSAMYFCASSAVPGLAGGRTDTQYFGPGTRLTVL.

The sample holds many counts of this clonotype. V gene TRBV20-1 combines with J gene TRBJ2-1; unclear D gene. Germline V lookup: CDR1 DFQATT, CDR2 SNEGSKA (reference sequence). This CDR3 spans 13 amino acids. The CDR3 protein is CRASRASYNEQFF. CDR3 sequence (DNA): TGCAGGGCCTCCCGGGCCTCCTACAATGAGCAGTTCTTC.